This entry lists 15 T cell receptor beta chains sequenced from one sample in a study of T cell responses to AZD1222 COVID-19 vaccine. The assay was immunoSEQ multiplex PCR, and TCRdb's table has in-frame clones only and misses some. Its listing shows about 140,000 clones. Input material: peripheral blood. Receptors were obtained from an adult in good health.

The genes are TRBV7-2 and TRBJ1-6; D call uncertain. The V end lost 3 bases, the J end lost 4 bases, and 7 bases lay between the germline ends. The CDR3 has 14 amino acids. Germline V gene data show CDR1 as SGHTA and CDR2 as FQGNSA. CDR3 amino acids: CASSFLTYNSPLHF. CDR3 nucleotides: TGTGCCAGCAGCTTCCTGACTTATAATTCACCCCTCCACTTT.

This chain links TRBV7-8 with TRBJ1-2; D unresolved. Looked up from germline, CDR1 is SGHVS and CDR2 is FQNEAQ. CDR3 length: 13 residues. The ends were cut back, 3 bases at V and 6 bases at J, with 11 bases in the middle. The CDR3 here is CASSFGVDNGYTF. The DNA of the CDR3 is TGTGCCAGCAGCTTCGGGGTCGACAATGGCTACACCTTC.

J is TRBJ2-2 and V is TRBV21-1. TRBV21-1 is recorded as a pseudogene. This CDR3 is 16 amino acids long. The chain's CDR3 is CASSEDRGEGTGELFF. The CDR3, as DNA: TGTGCCAGCAGCGAGGATAGGGGGGAAGGCACCGGGGAGCTGTTTTTT.

The V and J genes are TRBV6-5 and TRBJ2-5, with TRBD1 matching 9 bases. V lost 9 bases and J lost 1; bases outside the gene matches: 6. The CDR3 runs to 14 residues. Germline V CDR1 and CDR2: MNHEY, SVGAGI. The CDR3 DNA is TGTGCCAGGACGACAGGGGGAGGCCAAGAGACCCAGTACTTC. This codes for CARTTGGGQETQYF.

J is TRBJ1-6 and V is TRBV7-2; D uncertain. Per the germline V gene, CDR1 is SGHTA and CDR2 is FQGNSA. The CDR3 has 16 residues. V dropped 1 base and J dropped 6 bases, with 13 bases sitting between them. The CDR3 here is CASSLVSQPSNSPLHF. CDR3 nucleotide sequence: TGTGCCAGCAGCTTAGTTAGCCAACCCAGTAATTCACCCCTCCACTTT. The variable domain in full, with the rest retrieved from reference TRBV7-2 and TRBJ1-6, is GAGVSQSPSNKVTEKGKDVELRCDPISGHTALYWYRQSLGQGLEFLIYFQGNSAPDKSGLPSDRFSAERTGGSVSTLTIQRTQQEDSAVYLCASSLVSQPSNSPLHFGNGTRLTVT.

The chain couples TRBV7-9 to TRBJ2-2; 9 nucleotides match TRBD1. Looked up from germline, CDR1 is SEHNR and CDR2 is FQNEAQ (reference sequence). V dropped 7 bases and J dropped 0; count of bases not matched to a gene: 3. The CDR3 sequence is 15 residues long. In nucleotides, the CDR3 is TGTGCCAGCAAACAGGGGGCTTCGAACACCGGGGAGCTGTTTTTT. Encoded protein: CASKQGASNTGELFF.

V gene TRBV7-9 combines with J gene TRBJ1-1, with D possibly being TRBD1 (6 bases). Germline-derived CDR1 and CDR2 are SEHNR and FQNEAQ (reference sequence). The CDR3 consists of 15 residues. The ends were cut back, 1 base at V and 1 base at J, with 10 bases in the middle. Here the CDR3 reads CASSLGDNRNTEAFF. Written as DNA, the CDR3 is TGTGCCAGCAGCTTAGGGGACAACCGGAACACTGAAGCTTTCTTT. Variable domain in full (rest from reference TRBV7-9 and TRBJ1-1): DTGVSQNPRHKITKRGQNVTFRCDPISEHNRLYWYRQTLGQGPEFLTYFQNEAQLEKSRLLSDRFSAERPKGSFSTLEIQRTEQGDSAMYLCASSLGDNRNTEAFFGQGTRLTVV.

The V call is TRBV11-2, the J call TRBJ2-3, with 7 bases that match TRBD2. Germline loops: CDR1 SGHAT, CDR2 FQNNGV. The J segment lost 0 bases and the V segment lost 4 bases, leaving 7 bases of the junction unmatched. The CDR3 is 16 residues long. This chain's CDR3 is CASSYGAGPSTDTQYF. The CDR3 nucleotides read TGTGCCAGCAGCTATGGAGCGGGGCCGAGCACAGATACGCAGTATTTT.

The V gene is TRBV28, the J gene TRBJ2-7; no clear D. Germline CDR1 is MDHEN and CDR2 is SYDVKM. CDR3 length equals 13 residues. V lost 6 bases and J lost 5, with 14 bases in between. DNA for the CDR3: TGTGCCAGCAGCCCCCAGAGTTCGCACGAGCAGTACTTC. Translation gives CASSPQSSHEQYF.

The chain carries TRBV27 and TRBJ2-7; 9 nucleotides match TRBD1. Germline V CDR1 and CDR2: MNHEY, SMNVEV (reference sequence). This CDR3 is 15 amino acids long. V lost 6 bases, J lost 4 bases, and 10 bases stayed unmatched. CDR3 sequence: CASSPGQGTPYEQYF. The CDR3 DNA sequence: TGTGCCAGCAGCCCCGGACAGGGGACTCCTTACGAGCAGTACTTC.

The gene calls are TRBV5-8 and TRBJ1-1, with D possibly TRBD1 on 5 matching bases. Germline CDR1 and CDR2: SGHTS and YDEGEE. The CDR3 is made up of 15 amino acids. Trimming removed 0 bases from V and 4 bases from J, with 13 bases in between. In DNA form, the CDR3 reads TGTGCCAGCAGCTTGGAGCGGGCCAGGGCCACTGAAGCTTTCTTT. This encodes CASSLERARATEAFF. Supplemented by reference TRBV5-8 and TRBJ1-1, the full variable domain reads EAGVTQSPTHLIKTRGQQATLRCSPISGHTSVYWYQQALGLGLQFLLWYDEGEERNRGNFPPRFSGRQFPNYSSELNVNALELEDSALYLCASSLERARATEAFFGQGTRLTVV.

The rearrangement links TRBV2 to TRBJ1-2; the D is unclear. Trimming stripped 7 bases from V and 0 bases from J, with 12 bases between. This CDR3 is built from 14 residues. CDR1 is SNHLY, CDR2 FYNNEI, per germline. DNA of the CDR3: TGTGCCAGCACCCCCGGGAGGACTAACTATGGCTACACCTTC. Amino acid sequence: CASTPGRTNYGYTF. The variable domain in full, completed from reference TRBV2 and TRBJ1-2, reads EPEVTQTPSHQVTQMGQEVILRCVPISNHLYFYWYRQILGQKVEFLVSFYNNEISEKSEIFDDQFSVERPDGSNFTLKIRSTKLEDSAMYFCASTPGRTNYGYTFGSGTRLTVV.

CDR3 in DNA: TGTGCCAGCAGTCCAGGAGGGGGGTTTAATGAAAAACTGTTTTTT. This codes for CASSPGGGFNEKLFF. The V and J genes are TRBV5-5 and TRBJ1-4; TRBD1 is a possible D gene (6 bases). V shed 5 bases and J shed 4 bases, with 15 bases lying between them. The germline gives CDR1 SGHKS, CDR2 YYEKEE (reference sequence). The length of the CDR3 is 15 residues.

The chain carries TRBV29-1 and TRBJ2-5, with TRBD2 identical over 9 bases. The CDR3 runs to 17 residues. The germline CDR1 and CDR2 sequences are SQVTM and ANQGSEA. The V and J ends lost 7 bases and 2 bases, in that order; junction bases with no gene match: 17. Here the CDR3 DNA reads TGCAGCGCTAACCCCCAGGGGGAGCGGGGGGAACAAGAGACCCAGTACTTC. It is translated as CSANPQGERGEQETQYF.

The chain couples TRBV6-5 to TRBJ1-6; 10 bases are shared with TRBD1. CDR1 and CDR2 (germline): MNHEY, SVGAGI. The ends lost 5 bases at V and 8 bases at J; junction bases unmatched: 6. This CDR3 comprises 15 residues. CDR3 residues: CASSPTGQGYSPLHF. In DNA form, the CDR3 reads TGTGCCAGCAGTCCAACGGGACAGGGGTATTCACCCCTCCACTTT.